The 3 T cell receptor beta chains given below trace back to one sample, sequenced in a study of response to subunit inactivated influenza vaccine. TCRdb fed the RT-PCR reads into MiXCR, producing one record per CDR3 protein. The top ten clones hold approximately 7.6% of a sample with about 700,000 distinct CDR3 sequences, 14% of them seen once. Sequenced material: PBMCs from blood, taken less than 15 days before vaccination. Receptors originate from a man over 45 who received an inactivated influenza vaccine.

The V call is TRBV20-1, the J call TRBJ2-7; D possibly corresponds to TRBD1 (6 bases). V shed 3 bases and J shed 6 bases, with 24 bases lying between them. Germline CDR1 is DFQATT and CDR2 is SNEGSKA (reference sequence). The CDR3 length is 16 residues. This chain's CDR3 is CSARDIRKDSAAEQYF. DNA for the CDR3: TGCAGTGCTAGGGATATAAGAAAGGACAGCGCGGCCGAGCAGTACTTC.

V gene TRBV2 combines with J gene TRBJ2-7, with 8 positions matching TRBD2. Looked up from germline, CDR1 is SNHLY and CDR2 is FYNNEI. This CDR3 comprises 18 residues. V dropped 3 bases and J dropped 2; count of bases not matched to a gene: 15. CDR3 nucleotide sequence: TGTGCCAGCAGTGATTGGGGAAGGATGGGACTAGACGCCTACGAGCAGTACTTC. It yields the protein CASSDWGRMGLDAYEQYF.

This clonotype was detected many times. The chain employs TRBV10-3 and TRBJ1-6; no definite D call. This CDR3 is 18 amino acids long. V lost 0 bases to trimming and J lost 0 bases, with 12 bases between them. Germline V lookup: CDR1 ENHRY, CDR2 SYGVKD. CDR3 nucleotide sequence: TGTGCCATCAGTGAGTCGCGCAGACGGAGCTCCTATAATTCACCCCTCCACTTT. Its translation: CAISESRRRSSYNSPLHF.